Listed here are 2 T cell receptor beta chains from one sample, sequenced in a study of shared clonotypes between healthy human individuals (dated by TCRdb to the early 2020s). Libraries were built with the immunoSEQ multiplex PCR assay. This is the immuneACCESS table as TCRdb keeps it, with only in-frame sequences that have V and J called. A part of the clones is gone; compared with another copy, unresolved V genes explain less than half, and the rest is unexplained. Counted in this sample were 600,000 to 750,000 clones; more than 70% of them appeared once. The ten biggest clones cover roughly 1.8% of the sample. The sequencing sample was made of memory CD4+ T cells sorted from blood. The label giving this sample's cell subset or site can be read as: CD45RA-negative fraction. These receptors came from a woman younger than 45 in good health.

Concerning this clone itself: The identical CDR3 is also encoded by other nucleotide sequences in the sample. This sequence joins TRBV29-1 and TRBJ1-5, with D unclear. With 2 bases removed from V and 0 bases from J, the gap between germline ends came to 8 bases. Looked up from germline, CDR1 is SQVTM and CDR2 is ANQGSEA. The CDR3 has 14 amino acids. In DNA, the CDR3 is TGCAGCGTTGAAACCGGGAATAGCAATCAGCCCCAGCATTTT. It translates to CSVETGNSNQPQHF.

This sequence joins TRBV27 and TRBJ2-1; D remains ambiguous. V was clipped by 5 bases and J by 3 bases, with 11 bases between them. This CDR3 has 14 residues. CDR1 MNHEY and CDR2 SMNVEV come from the germline V gene (reference sequence). The CDR3 DNA reads TGTGCCAGCAGTGGACCGCCCCTCTACAATGAGCAGTTCTTC. Amino acids: CASSGPPLYNEQFF.